Shown below are 22 T cell receptor beta chains from a single sample sequenced in a study of molecular identifiers for immune sequencing clone quantification. MiXCR was run by TCRdb on the PCR reads, yielding one entry per CDR3 protein. This sample has nearly 650,000 distinct CDR3 sequences, with 25% found just once. Sample: naive CD8+ T cells from blood, with Jurkat cell RNA spiked in. Subset: FACS-sorted CD8+CD4-CCR7+CD45RA+ naive T cells. These receptors came from a human donor in good health. Some libraries in this study had Jurkat cell RNA spiked in.

This clonotype has just a few counts. This chain links TRBV6-2 or TRBV6-3 with TRBJ1-1; D is unclear. Germline CDR1 MNHEY, CDR2 SVGEGT. The ends were cut back, 8 bases at V and 0 bases at J, with 7 bases in the middle. The CDR3 spans 12 residues. CDR3 amino acids: CASQGLNTEAFF. The CDR3 coding sequence is TGTGCCAGCCAAGGCTTGAACACTGAAGCTTTCTTT.

As concerns this clonotype: A much larger clone sits a single nucleotide away, making a read error possible. This rearrangement joins TRBV4-3 to TRBJ2-7, with 8 bases matching TRBD2. CDR1 and CDR2 (germline): LGHNA, YSLEER. CDR3 length equals 15 residues. In nucleotides, the CDR3 is TGCGCCAGCAGCCAAGGCGGCGGACTAGCCTACGAGCAGAACTTC. Its translation is CASSQGGGLAYEQNF.

The chain couples TRBV6-5 to TRBJ2-3; 15 nucleotides agree with TRBD2. The V gene end was trimmed by 2 bases and the J gene end by 3 bases; junction bases not matched to a gene: 3. The CDR3 runs 17 residues. The germline gives CDR1 MNHEY, CDR2 SVGAGI. CDR3 amino acids: CASSYGLAGGPTDTQYF. The CDR3 DNA reads as TGTGCCAGCAGTTACGGACTAGCGGGGGGGCCGACAGATACGCAGTATTTT.

This clonotype has a count of ten or more. V and J are TRBV6-6 and TRBJ1-2; D might be TRBD1 (6 bases). The germline gives CDR1 MNHNY, CDR2 SVGAGI (reference sequence). Trimming removed 0 bases from V and 1 base from J, with 9 bases in between. The length of the CDR3 is 15 residues. Written as DNA, the CDR3 is TGTGCCAGCAGTTACTCCACAGGGCTTAACTATGGCTACACCTTC. Protein: CASSYSTGLNYGYTF.

With respect to this clonotype: A junction end diverges from the germline sequence, so it may reflect a read error. The rearrangement joins TRBV7-3 to TRBJ1-1; D gene unclear. Germline V gene sequence: CDR1 SGHTA, CDR2 FQGTGA. The length of the CDR3 is 12 residues. This CDR3 is CASSSGGVEAYF. CDR3 in DNA: TGTGCCAGCAGTTCAGGTGGTGTTGAAGCTTACTTT.

Concerning this clonotype: A read error is possible here, since a much larger clone lies one base away. The CDR3 region is CASGGGLNTDPQYF. The CDR3 DNA is TGTGCCAGCGGCGGGGGGCTAAACACAGATCCGCAGTATTTT. This rearrangement joins TRBV12-3 or TRBV12-4 to TRBJ2-3; TRBD2 agrees at 8 bases. This CDR3 region has 14 residues.

The chain is built from TRBV10-3 and TRBJ2-1; 10 bases are shared with TRBD2. CDR3 length: 15 residues. Germline V lookup: CDR1 ENHRY, CDR2 SYGVKD. V lost 10 bases to trimming and J lost 8 bases; unmatched junction nucleotides: 14. This chain's CDR3 is CATLASGRSEDEQFF. The DNA of the CDR3 is TGTGCCACTCTAGCTAGCGGGAGAAGTGAGGATGAGCAGTTCTTC.

This clonotype was recorded at least ten times. This sequence joins TRBV5-4 and TRBJ1-5; D is undetermined. The CDR3 covers 11 residues. V lost 4 bases and J 7 bases, leaving 6 bases between the germline ends. The V gene's germline CDR1 is SGHNT and CDR2 YYREEE (reference sequence). The CDR3 sequence is CASSDGQPQHF. The CDR3 DNA reads TGTGCCAGCAGCGATGGACAGCCCCAGCATTTT.

This clonotype was seen ten or more times. V gene TRBV19 combines with J gene TRBJ1-4; a weak D match, TRBD1 (5 bases). The V end was cut by 10 bases, the J end by 7 bases, with 16 bases between. From germline, CDR1 is LNHDA and CDR2 SQIVND (reference sequence). The CDR3 length is 13 residues. The CDR3 nucleotides are TGTGCCACCTCCGGGACCGGGAGTGAAAAACTGTTTTTT. Encoded protein: CATSGTGSEKLFF.

About this clonotype itself: A much larger clone sits a single nucleotide away, making a read error possible. This chain joins TRBV30 and TRBJ1-1, with 8 bases fitting TRBD1. The V gene's germline CDR1 is GTSNPN and CDR2 SVGIG (reference sequence). V was pared by 5 bases and J by 5 bases, with 10 bases of the junction left unmatched. The CDR3 extends over 14 amino acids. The CDR3 DNA is TGTGCCTGGGGTCCCGGACAGGGAGTTACTGAAGCTTTCTTT. Protein: CAWGPGQGVTEAFF.

This clonotype was seen repeatedly, ten times or more. The chain couples TRBV4-3 to TRBJ2-7; no reliable D call. V dropped 0 bases and J dropped 3 bases, with 9 bases sitting between them. The CDR3 consists of 14 residues. Germline V CDR1 and CDR2: LGHNA, YSLEER. DNA for the CDR3: TGCGCCAGCAGCCAAGACCGGACCCACTACGAGCAGTACTTC. Protein: CASSQDRTHYEQYF.

This clonotype has just a few counts. The rearrangement joins TRBV6-2 or TRBV6-3 to TRBJ2-7; D gene unclear. V lost 1 base to trimming and J lost 3 bases, with 4 bases between them. Germline assignment: CDR1 MNHEY and CDR2 SVGEGT. The CDR3 runs 12 residues. The DNA of the CDR3 is TGTGCCAGCAGTTACTGGAGCTACGAGCAGTACTTC. It codes for CASSYWSYEQYF.

On this clonotype itself: Possible read error: a much larger clone is one base away. This sequence joins TRBV12-5 and TRBJ1-1, with D perhaps TRBD1 (6 bases). V gave up 1 base and J gave up 0 bases, with 9 bases separating them. In germline, CDR1 is LGHNT, CDR2 FRNRAP. This CDR3 comprises 15 residues. The CDR3 is CASGLAGAMNTEAFF. The CDR3 DNA reads as TGTGCTAGTGGTTTGGCGGGGGCAATGAACACTGAAGCTTTCTTT.

This clonotype was observed a few times. V usage is TRBV5-4 and J usage is TRBJ2-7; weak D call: TRBD1 (5 bases). With 3 bases removed from V and 2 bases from J, the gap between germline ends came to 15 bases. CDR3 length equals 15 residues. From germline, CDR1 is SGHNT and CDR2 YYREEE (reference sequence). CDR3 region: CASSSLLDTPYEQYF. The CDR3 nucleotides are TGTGCCAGCAGCTCTCTTCTGGACACCCCCTACGAGCAGTACTTC.

This clonotype appeared a few times. V is TRBV7-8 and J is TRBJ1-1, with TRBD1 matching 10 bases. Trimming at V came to 1 base and at J to 6 bases, leaving 8 bases not matched to a gene. Germline CDR1 is SGHVS and CDR2 is FQNEAQ. There are 16 residues in the CDR3. CDR3 loop: CASSLGTWTGGSEAFF. The CDR3 DNA reads TGTGCCAGCAGCTTAGGTACGTGGACAGGGGGTTCTGAAGCTTTCTTT.

This sequence joins TRBV6-6 and TRBJ1-2; D is undetermined. V shed 2 bases and J shed 6 bases, with 4 bases lying between them. The CDR3 is 11 amino acids. Per the germline V gene, CDR1 is MNHNY and CDR2 is SVGAGI (reference sequence). CDR3 sequence: CASSYQDGYTF. The CDR3 DNA reads TGTGCCAGCAGTTACCAGGATGGCTACACCTTC.

As to this clonotype: This may arise from a read error, as a much more abundant clone is one base away. This chain links TRBV27 with TRBJ2-2, with a possible D match to TRBD1 (6 bases). Germline assignment: CDR1 MNHEY and CDR2 SMNVEV (reference sequence). The CDR3 extends over 16 amino acids. CDR3 sequence reads: CATAQRDIRNTGELVF. The CDR3 bases are TGTGCCACCGCCCAACGGGACATAAGGAACACCGGGGAGCTGGTTTTT.

This clonotype came up many times. The rearrangement uses TRBV25-1 and TRBJ1-1, with D tentatively TRBD1 (5 bases). The germline gives CDR1 MGHDK, CDR2 SYGVNS. The CDR3 runs 13 residues. V lost 7 bases, J lost 0 bases, and 9 bases lay in between. CDR3 protein: CASKDTMNTEAFF. DNA of the CDR3: TGTGCCAGCAAGGACACCATGAACACTGAAGCTTTCTTT.

The V and J genes are TRBV27 and TRBJ2-2, with 9 bases that match TRBD2. The junction had 9 bases not matched to a gene; V was cut back by 6 bases and J by 4 bases. CDR1 is MNHEY and CDR2 is SMNVEV in the germline V gene (reference sequence). This CDR3 has 16 amino acids. DNA for the CDR3: TGTGCCAGCAGCTCTTTAGCGGGAGTAGGCACCGGGGAGCTGTTTTTT. Translating it yields CASSSLAGVGTGELFF.

This clonotype was detected many times. This rearrangement joins TRBV6-5 to TRBJ2-7, with D possibly called TRBD1 or TRBD2 (5 bases each). The CDR3 sequence is 13 residues long. Per germline, CDR1 MNHEY and CDR2 SVGAGI. Trimming removed 6 bases from V and 4 bases from J, with 13 bases in between. DNA of the CDR3: TGTGCCAGCAGCGGGACGGGGTTTTACGAGCAGTACTTC. Residues: CASSGTGFYEQYF.

The rearrangement uses TRBV6-2 or TRBV6-3 and TRBJ1-2; D is uncertain. The CDR3 covers 11 residues. Germline CDR1 reads MNHEY; CDR2 reads SVGEGT. Trimming pared 10 bases from V and 4 bases from J, leaving 10 bases between. DNA of the CDR3: TGTGCCACTACGACTAGCTATGGCTACACCTTC. Amino acid sequence: CATTTSYGYTF.

There are a few counts of this clonotype. The V call is TRBV12-3 or TRBV12-4, the J call TRBJ2-1; 10 bases line up with TRBD1. This CDR3 spans 19 amino acids. Unmatched junction bases numbered 17, after V lost 4 bases and J lost 5 bases. The CDR3, as DNA: TGTGCCAGCAGTTCCCCCCGGGACAGGGGTCCGAGTTCCAACAATGAGCAGTTCTTC. It specifies CASSSPRDRGPSSNNEQFF.